The 26 T cell receptor beta chains reported below all come from one sample, sequenced in a study of Ad26.COV2.S vaccination and SARS-CoV-2 variants. Profiling relied on immunoSEQ multiplex PCR, and the TCRdb table lists in-frame clones only, not all of them. The table has approximately 240,000 clones, around nine tenths seen once. Treatment of the sample: around 19 received Ad26.COV2.S at low or high dose, single or two shots; about 5 received placebo; per-sample allocation not given. Specimen acquisition occurred on day 63 following the initial vaccine or placebo injection. The sequences come from peripheral blood, collected in a trial of Ad26.COV2.S vaccine versus placebo. Receptors were obtained from a person aged 18-60 years who received the Ad26.COV2.S COVID-19 vaccine or a placebo.

This chain uses TRBV18 with TRBJ1-1; D is perhaps TRBD1 (5 bases). Germline values: CDR1 KGHSH, CDR2 LQKENI. This CDR3 is 15 amino acids long. Trimming shortened V by 3 bases and J by 1 base, and 12 bases separated the two germline ends. The CDR3 region is CASSPRGRQNTEAFF. In nucleotides, the CDR3 is TGTGCCAGCTCACCTCGGGGCAGGCAGAACACTGAAGCTTTCTTT.

The J gene is TRBJ2-1, the V gene TRBV9; D may be TRBD1 (5 bases). The CDR3 contains 13 residues. The V and J ends lost 0 bases and 7 bases respectively, with 8 bases between them. CDR1 is SGDLS, CDR2 YYNGEE, per germline. Here the CDR3 DNA reads TGTGCCAGCAGCGTAGGGGGCGGTAATGAGCAGTTCTTC. Its protein product is CASSVGGGNEQFF.

The chain has TRBV5-4 and TRBJ1-1; a possible D gene is TRBD1 (6 bases). This CDR3 spans 16 amino acids. The germline gives CDR1 SGHNT, CDR2 YYREEE (reference sequence). Trimming cost V 0 bases and J 4 bases, with 16 bases left between them. DNA for the CDR3: TGTGCCAGCAGCTTGGTTGGGGGCTTGGGCGGCACTGAAGCTTTCTTT. Protein sequence: CASSLVGGLGGTEAFF.

The V gene is TRBV5-4, the J gene TRBJ2-5; 8 nucleotides line up with TRBD2. V was clipped by 4 bases and J by 5 bases; unmatched bases: 10. Germline CDR1 and CDR2: SGHNT and YYREEE (reference sequence). The CDR3 extends over 15 amino acids. The CDR3: CASSSLAGGAETQYF. CDR3 in DNA: TGTGCCAGCAGCAGTCTAGCGGGCGGGGCCGAGACCCAGTACTTC.

V gene TRBV5-5 combines with J gene TRBJ2-7, with a possible D match to TRBD1 (5 bases). Germline CDR1 and CDR2: SGHKS and YYEKEE (reference sequence). Trimming stripped 2 bases from V and 1 base from J, with 7 bases between. This CDR3 spans 13 amino acids. The CDR3 sequence is CASSFPGSYEQYF. The CDR3 DNA reads TGTGCCAGCAGCTTTCCAGGGTCCTACGAGCAGTACTTC.

The chain links TRBV5-1 to TRBJ2-1; D may match TRBD1 or TRBD2 (5 bases each). The germline CDR1 and CDR2 sequences are SGHRS and YFSETQ. This CDR3 has 14 amino acids. V was clipped by 2 bases and J by 6 bases, with 12 bases between them. The chain's CDR3 is CASSLRDAGNEQFF. The DNA of the CDR3 is TGCGCCAGCAGCTTACGGGACGCCGGCAATGAGCAGTTCTTC.

Here the CDR3 DNA reads TGTGCCAGCAGCCCCCACCCTACAGATACGCAGTATTTT. This translates into CASSPHPTDTQYF. The rearrangement uses TRBV7-3 and TRBJ2-3; D not resolved. The germline V and J ends were trimmed by 5 bases and 3 bases, with 9 bases remaining between them. The CDR3 has 13 amino acids. Per germline, CDR1 SGHTA and CDR2 FQGTGA.

The chain combines TRBV27 with TRBJ1-2; D perhaps matches TRBD1 (5 bases). Germline values: CDR1 MNHEY, CDR2 SMNVEV (reference sequence). The CDR3 consists of 15 residues. The V end lost 0 bases, the J end lost 4 bases, and 12 bases lay between the germline ends. The DNA of the CDR3 is TGTGCCAGCAGTTTATCGGGGGGTCTTGCCTATGGCTACACCTTC. Its translation: CASSLSGGLAYGYTF.

The CDR3 sequence is CATGAGGGYNEQFF. In DNA, the CDR3 is TGTGCCACGGGAGCGGGAGGGGGGTACAATGAGCAGTTCTTC. The V gene is TRBV15, the J gene TRBJ2-1; 10 nucleotides line up with TRBD2. This CDR3 has 14 amino acids. Germline lookup yields CDR1 LNHNV and CDR2 YYDKDF (reference sequence). J was trimmed by 4 bases and V by 9 bases; bases with no gene match: 6.

The rearrangement links TRBV5-1 to TRBJ1-2; a possible D gene is TRBD1 (6 bases). Germline V gene lookup returns CDR1 SGHRS and CDR2 YFSETQ. V was clipped by 0 bases and J by 3 bases, with 9 bases between them. This CDR3 comprises 14 residues. This CDR3 is CASSLVGGDYGYTF. As DNA, the CDR3 is TGCGCCAGCAGCTTGGTAGGGGGGGACTATGGCTACACCTTC.

This chain connects TRBV7-3 to TRBJ2-3, with 7 nucleotides matching TRBD2. CDR3 length: 13 amino acids. The V gene end was trimmed by 4 bases and the J gene end by 11 bases; junction bases not matched to a gene: 9. Looked up from germline, CDR1 is SGHTA and CDR2 is FQGTGA. Here the CDR3 reads CASSSDGRGRQYF. The CDR3 DNA reads TGTGCCAGCAGCTCGGACGGGCGCGGGAGGCAGTATTTT. The full variable domain, its missing parts supplied by reference TRBV7-3 and TRBJ2-3, is GAGVSQTPSNKVTEKGKYVELRCDPISGHTALYWYRQSLGQGPEFLIYFQGTGAADDSGLPNDRFFAVRPEGSVSTLKIQRTERGDSAVYLCASSSDGRGRQYFGPGTRLTVL.

The V call is TRBV19, the J call TRBJ2-7; no clear D gene. Trimming took 5 bases from V and 1 from J, leaving 9 bases between them. This CDR3 has 13 amino acids. CDR1 and CDR2 from the germline V gene are LNHDA and SQIVND (reference sequence). CDR3 region: CASSPTSSYEQYF. CDR3 DNA sequence: TGTGCCAGTAGTCCGACGTCTTCCTACGAGCAGTACTTC.

V gene TRBV4-1 combines with J gene TRBJ2-1; the D call may be TRBD1 or TRBD2 (5 bases each). This CDR3 region has 18 residues. CDR1 MGHRA and CDR2 YSYEKL come from the germline V gene. Trimming cost V 2 bases and J 10 bases, with 27 bases left between them. The CDR3 region is CASSQPIERPGLRGEQFF. In DNA form, the CDR3 reads TGCGCCAGCAGCCAACCGATCGAGAGGCCGGGCCTGAGGGGAGAGCAGTTCTTC.

The chain joins TRBV6-1 to TRBJ1-2; 7 bases are shared with TRBD1. Per the germline V gene, CDR1 is MNHNS and CDR2 is SASEGT. The CDR3 loop spans 14 amino acids. Trimming cost V 3 bases and J 9 bases; bases outside gene matches: 10. CDR3 in amino acids: CASSDPRGGPSYTF. CDR3 DNA sequence: TGTGCCAGCAGTGACCCCCGAGGGGGCCCCAGCTACACCTTC.

The rearrangement uses TRBV28 and TRBJ2-7; unclear D gene. The V and J ends lost 1 base and 3 bases respectively, with 4 bases between them. Germline V gene sequence: CDR1 MDHEN, CDR2 SYDVKM. This CDR3 has 12 amino acids. The CDR3 region is CASSLSHYEQYF. The CDR3 DNA reads TGTGCCAGCAGTTTATCCCACTACGAGCAGTACTTC.

J is TRBJ2-5 and V is TRBV28, with 10 nucleotides matching TRBD2. CDR1 and CDR2 from the germline V gene are MDHEN and SYDVKM. This CDR3 contains 16 residues. The junction had 11 bases not matched to a gene; V was cut back by 5 bases and J by 5 bases. As DNA, the CDR3 is TGTGCCAGCAGTCCCCGAAAACTAGCGGGGAGCGAGACCCAGTACTTC. As protein: CASSPRKLAGSETQYF.

This rearrangement joins TRBV9 to TRBJ2-7, with 10 bases lining up with TRBD2. Germline V lookup: CDR1 SGDLS, CDR2 YYNGEE. V gave up 3 bases and J gave up 5 bases; unmatched junction bases: 5. The CDR3 covers 14 residues. The CDR3 loop is CASSASGLADEQYF. In DNA, the CDR3 is TGTGCCAGCAGCGCCTCCGGACTAGCGGACGAGCAGTACTTC.

V and J are TRBV7-2 and TRBJ1-4; D unclear. Germline V CDR1 and CDR2: SGHTA, FQGNSA. The CDR3 runs 14 residues. V lost 1 base to trimming and J lost 8 bases, with 11 bases between them. CDR3: CASSLVFLGEKLFF. The CDR3 DNA is TGTGCCAGCAGCTTAGTGTTTTTGGGGGAAAAACTGTTTTTT.

The V call is TRBV5-1, the J call TRBJ2-5; D not resolved. Germline V gene sequence: CDR1 SGHRS, CDR2 YFSETQ. The CDR3 is 13 residues long. V was shortened by 0 bases and J by 1 base, with 4 bases between the two germline ends. The CDR3: CASSLDSQETQYF. CDR3 DNA: TGCGCCAGCAGCTTGGACAGCCAAGAGACCCAGTACTTC.

The CDR3: CASSLVGGLNTEAFF. In DNA, the CDR3 is TGTGCCAGCAGCTTAGTCGGGGGGTTGAACACTGAAGCTTTCTTT. The chain joins TRBV11-1 to TRBJ1-1; TRBD1 might be the D (5 bases). The ends were cut back, 1 base at V and 0 bases at J, with 9 bases in the middle. Germline CDR1 SGHAT, CDR2 FQDESV (reference sequence). The CDR3 has 15 residues.

The chain links TRBV7-9 to TRBJ2-2; no reliable D call. Trimming removed 1 base from V and 4 bases from J, with 10 bases in between. The length of the CDR3 is 15 residues. Germline V gene data show CDR1 as SEHNR and CDR2 as FQNEAQ (reference sequence). The CDR3 coding sequence is TGTGCCAGCAGCTTAGTCCCAGCTTCCACCGGGGAGCTGTTTTTT. This translates into CASSLVPASTGELFF.

The gene calls are TRBV6-5 and TRBJ2-2; the D is unclear. V was cut by 3 bases and J by 1 base, with 9 bases left in between. This CDR3 is 15 amino acids long. The germline CDR1 and CDR2 sequences are MNHEY and SVGAGI. CDR3 in amino acids: CASSYGLGNTGELFF. DNA of the CDR3: TGTGCCAGCAGTTATGGGTTAGGGAACACCGGGGAGCTGTTTTTT.

The CDR3 loop is CASSFLQGEVGTDTQYF. The CDR3 bases are TGTGCCAGCAGTTTCCTCCAAGGGGAGGTTGGCACAGATACGCAGTATTTT. The rearrangement joins TRBV28 to TRBJ2-3; tentative D call: TRBD2 (6 bases). The V gene lost 3 bases and the J gene lost 1 base, with 17 bases spanning the gap. CDR1 and CDR2 (germline): MDHEN, SYDVKM. This CDR3 comprises 17 residues. Full variable domain (rest looked up from reference TRBV28 and TRBJ2-3): DVKVTQSSRYLVKRTGEKVFLECVQDMDHENMFWYRQDPGLGLRLIYFSYDVKMKEKGDIPEGYSVSREKKERFSLILESASTNQTSMYLCASSFLQGEVGTDTQYFGPGTRLTVL.

This clone was recorded only once. This chain connects TRBV9 to TRBJ2-7, with 9 bases aligning to TRBD2. V trimming: 0 bases; J trimming: 7 bases; junction bases outside the gene matches: 8. CDR1 is SGDLS and CDR2 is YYNGEE in the germline V gene. This CDR3 is built from 15 residues. CDR3 sequence: CASSVAASGAGEQYF. CDR3 nucleotide sequence: TGTGCCAGCAGCGTAGCGGCTAGCGGGGCAGGGGAGCAGTACTTC.

This chain joins TRBV5-1 and TRBJ1-1, with D possibly being TRBD1 (6 bases). CDR1 and CDR2 (germline): SGHRS, YFSETQ. Trimming pared 0 bases from V and 1 base from J, leaving 10 bases between. CDR3 length: 15 amino acids. The DNA for the CDR3 is TGCGCCAGCAGCTTGGCCGGGGGCTGGAACACTGAAGCTTTCTTT. Protein: CASSLAGGWNTEAFF.

The chain joins TRBV7-9 to TRBJ1-2; possibly TRBD1 for D (5 bases). V lost 4 bases, J lost 0 bases, and 12 bases lay in between. The CDR3 is 15 residues long. Germline lookup yields CDR1 SEHNR and CDR2 FQNEAQ (reference sequence). CDR3 in amino acids: CASSSEGRPNYGYTF. The CDR3 region has the DNA TGTGCCAGCAGCTCAGAGGGACGGCCTAACTATGGCTACACCTTC.